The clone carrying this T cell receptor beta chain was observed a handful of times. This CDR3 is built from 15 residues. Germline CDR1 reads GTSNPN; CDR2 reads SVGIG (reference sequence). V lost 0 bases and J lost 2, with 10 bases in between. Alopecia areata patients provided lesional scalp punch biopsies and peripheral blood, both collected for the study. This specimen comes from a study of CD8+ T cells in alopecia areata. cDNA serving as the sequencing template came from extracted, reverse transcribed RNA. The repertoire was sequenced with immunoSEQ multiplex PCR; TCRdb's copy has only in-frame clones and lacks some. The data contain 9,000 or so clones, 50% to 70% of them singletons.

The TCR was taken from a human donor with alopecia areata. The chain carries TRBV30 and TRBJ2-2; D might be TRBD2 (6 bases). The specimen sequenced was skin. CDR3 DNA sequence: TGTGCCTGGAGTGTACTGGGACTTAACACCGGGGAGCTGTTTTTT. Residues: CAWSVLGLNTGELFF.